This entry concerns a single T cell receptor (beta chain). The record originates from a study of blood T cell repertoires in COVID-19. For the study at large: The United States, Italy and Spain provided the acute and convalescent COVID-19 samples. The cDNA or gDNA used as material had been derived from T cells, B-cell-depleted T cells, or PBMCs.

Unmatched junction bases numbered 7, after V lost 6 bases and J lost 2 bases. The CDR3 covers 14 residues. Germline lookup yields CDR1 SQVTM and CDR2 ANQGSEA. As processed by the authors: Estimation of nucleated cell counts relied on the amplification of reference gene primers. Some clones are missing from TCRdb's copy, which holds only in-frame ones; the method was immunoSEQ multiplex PCR. For V, J and clone size, that table is used; D and trimming come from the DNA. The table includes approximately 260,000 clones, around four fifths detected once. The genes are TRBV29-1 and TRBJ2-1; TRBD2 matches 7 bases. The sample comprised peripheral blood. The source is a woman aged 60-75 years with active or convalescent COVID-19. Here the CDR3 DNA reads TGCAGCGTCACCGGGGGGTCCCCCTACAATGAGCAGTTCTTC. It translates to CSVTGGSPYNEQFF.